This T cell receptor (beta chain) was captured in a study of T-cell reconstitution after alpha-beta-depleted transplantation in children. The ends lost 6 bases at V and 4 bases at J; junction bases unmatched: 6. CDR1 is SGHVS and CDR2 is FQNEAQ in the germline V gene. The CDR3 consists of 13 residues. Unique molecular identifiers tagged the TCRbeta library. TCRdb called the PCR reads again in MiXCR, with one record for every CDR3 protein. The table lists about 230,000 distinct CDR3 sequences, approximately 11% of them singletons. Study results and limitations: There were reportedly several hundred expanded graft clones from which alpha-beta T cells came about two months after transplant. One year after transplant, T-cell counts and diversity came mostly from newly produced T cells.

This clonotype appeared many times. Its antigen is as yet unknown. This receptor was taken from a child under two years old with acute myeloid leukemia, due to receive a stem cell transplant. The chain carries TRBV7-8 and TRBJ2-7; 7 nucleotides align to TRBD2. The sequencing here drew on PBMCs, taken before TCRalphabeta/CD19-depleted stem cell transplant. The CDR3 loop is CASRGGGPYEQYF. In nucleotides, the CDR3 is TGTGCCAGCAGAGGCGGGGGACCATACGAGCAGTACTTC.